This T cell receptor (beta chain) is from a study of blood T cell repertoires in COVID-19. Study context: The United States, Italy and Spain provided the acute and convalescent COVID-19 samples. PBMCs, B-cell-depleted T cells, or T cells were the source of the cDNA or gDNA that made up the material.

The CDR3 runs to 14 residues. Germline V gene sequence: CDR1 SGHTA, CDR2 FQGNSA. V shed 2 bases and J shed 4 bases, with 11 bases lying between them. Original processing notes: Estimation of nucleated cell counts relied on the amplification of reference gene primers. Repertoires were generated with immunoSEQ multiplex PCR, while TCRdb's copy carries only in-frame clones and drops some. That table gives V, J and clone size, and the DNA gave D and trimming. The sample includes fewer than 200,000 clones, roughly nine tenths of them seen just once. V is TRBV7-2 and J is TRBJ1-1, with D possibly matching TRBD1 (6 bases). The TCR comes from a man in his sixties or seventies with active or convalescent COVID-19. Specimen: peripheral blood. This CDR3 is CASSLLGGFTEAFF. DNA for the CDR3: TGTGCCAGCAGCTTATTAGGGGGTTTCACTGAAGCTTTCTTT.